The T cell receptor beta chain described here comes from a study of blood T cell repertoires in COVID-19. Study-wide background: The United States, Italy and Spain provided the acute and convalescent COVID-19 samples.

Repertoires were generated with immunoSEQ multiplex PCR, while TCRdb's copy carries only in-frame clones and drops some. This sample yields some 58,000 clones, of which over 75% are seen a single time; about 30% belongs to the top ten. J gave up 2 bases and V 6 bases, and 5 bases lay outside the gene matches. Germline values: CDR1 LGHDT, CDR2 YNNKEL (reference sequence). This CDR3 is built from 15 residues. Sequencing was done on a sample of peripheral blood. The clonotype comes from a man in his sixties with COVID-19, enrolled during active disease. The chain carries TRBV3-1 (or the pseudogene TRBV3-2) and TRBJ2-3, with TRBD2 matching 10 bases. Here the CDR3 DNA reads TGTGCCAGCAGGCGGACTAGCGGAGACACAGATACGCAGTATTTT. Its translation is CASRRTSGDTDTQYF.